One sample yielded the 28 T cell receptor beta chains listed below, sequenced in a study of vaccination effects on CD4 cells after COVID-19. Data came from immunoSEQ multiplex PCR; TCRdb stores just in-frame clones and leaves some out. The sample yields roughly 50,000 clones, 75% to 85% seen once. Sequencing followed a ViraFEST assay step that expanded antigen-specific CD4+ T cells with viral peptide pools. Subsequent to a culture period of 10 to 11 days, CD4+ T cells were isolated. None of these healthy vaccinees had been infected with SARS-CoV-2 before vaccination. Their target antigens are unknown. The sequencing used CD4+ T cells from PBMCs cultured with HCoV-OC43 spike peptides, collected before COVID-19 vaccination. Subset given: HCoV-OC43 spike overlapping peptide pool stimulation. Every receptor here comes from a human donor who received a COVID-19 vaccine.

The genes are TRBV11-3 and TRBJ1-1; no reliable D call. Trimming took off 0 bases at V and 1 base at J, with 9 bases between the two ends. CDR3 size: 15 residues. Germline values: CDR1 SGHNT, CDR2 YENEEA. CDR3 residues: CASSLDHLPNTEAFF. CDR3 coding DNA: TGTGCCAGCAGCTTAGATCACCTACCGAACACTGAAGCTTTCTTT.

The chain has TRBV5-1 and TRBJ2-2; D gene unclear. In germline, CDR1 is SGHRS, CDR2 YFSETQ. The ends were cut back, 0 bases at V and 4 bases at J, with 10 bases in the middle. The CDR3 covers 15 residues. The CDR3 is CASSLEVRGTGELFF. The CDR3 DNA follows: TGCGCCAGCAGCTTGGAGGTTAGAGGCACCGGGGAGCTGTTTTTT.

This clone appeared a few times. The genes are TRBV15 and TRBJ2-2; D is undetermined. There are 14 residues in the CDR3. CDR1 and CDR2 (germline): LNHNV, YYDKDF (reference sequence). The V end was cut by 3 bases, the J end by 0 bases, with 5 bases between. The CDR3 sequence: CATSRAANTGELFF. CDR3 nucleotide sequence: TGTGCCACCAGCAGGGCGGCGAACACCGGGGAGCTGTTTTTT. Full variable domain (remainder filled in from reference TRBV15 and TRBJ2-2): DAMVIQNPRYQVTQFGKPVTLSCSQTLNHNVMYWYQQKSSQAPKLLFHYYDKDFNNEADTPDNFQSRRPNTSFCFLDIRSPGLGDTAMYLCATSRAANTGELFFGEGSRLTVL.

The chain has TRBV19 and TRBJ2-3; D might be TRBD1 (6 bases). CDR3 length: 16 amino acids. Germline V CDR1 and CDR2: LNHDA, SQIVND (reference sequence). The V end was cut by 7 bases, the J end by 3 bases, with 20 bases between. DNA for the CDR3: TGTGCCAGTAAGAACGTCGGGACAAGTAAGACAGATACGCAGTATTTT. This encodes CASKNVGTSKTDTQYF.

The chain is built from TRBV27 and TRBJ2-7; D not certain. Germline loops: CDR1 MNHEY, CDR2 SMNVEV (reference sequence). V lost 11 bases to trimming and J lost 3 bases, with 2 bases between them. The CDR3 totals 8 residues. CDR3 region: CAGYEQYV. In nucleotides, the CDR3 is TGTGCCGGCTACGAGCAGTACGTC.

The CDR3 protein is CASSPDGIPYNEQFF. In nucleotides, the CDR3 is TGTGCCAGCTCACCAGACGGGATTCCCTACAATGAGCAGTTCTTC. J is TRBJ2-1 and V is TRBV18; D is perhaps TRBD2 (5 bases). The CDR3 is made up of 15 amino acids. The V gene lost 2 bases and the J gene lost 2 bases, with 10 bases spanning the gap. Germline V gives CDR1 KGHSH, CDR2 LQKENI.

The chain uses TRBV6-4 and TRBJ2-3, with unresolved D. CDR3 size: 12 residues. V shed 2 bases and J shed 6 bases, with 6 bases lying between them. Germline values: CDR1 MRHNA, CDR2 SNTAGT. The CDR3 DNA reads TGTGCCAGCAGTGACCTAACGGATACGCAGTATTTT. As protein: CASSDLTDTQYF.

CDR3 nucleotides: TGTGCCAGCAGTTCCTTCCCGATCTCGATTAATTCACCCCTCCACTTT. It codes for CASSSFPISINSPLHF. This chain uses TRBV6-5 with TRBJ1-6; D uncertain. With 4 bases removed from V and 6 bases from J, the gap between germline ends came to 16 bases. The germline V gene encodes CDR1 MNHEY and CDR2 SVGAGI. The CDR3 totals 16 residues.

Only a few counts were recorded for this clone. CDR3 loop: CASSGTGAYPGDTEAFF. As DNA, the CDR3 is TGTGCCAGCAGCGGGACAGGGGCCTACCCCGGAGACACTGAAGCTTTCTTT. The V call is TRBV9, the J call TRBJ1-1, with 9 nucleotides matching TRBD1. The CDR3 contains 17 residues. With 3 bases clipped from V and 3 bases from J, the junction kept 12 bases outside the gene matches. CDR1 is SGDLS, CDR2 YYNGEE, per germline. The variable domain in full, with the rest retrieved from reference TRBV9 and TRBJ1-1, is DSGVTQTPKHLITATGQRVTLRCSPRSGDLSVYWYQQSLDQGLQFLIQYYNGEERAKGNILERFSAQQFPDLHSELNLSSLELGDSALYFCASSGTGAYPGDTEAFFGQGTRLTVV.

In this sample, this clone turned up a few times. This sequence joins TRBV27 and TRBJ1-2; 8 bases match TRBD1. CDR1 is MNHEY and CDR2 is SMNVEV in the germline V gene (reference sequence). The CDR3 sequence is 15 residues long. The V and J ends lost 5 bases and 0 bases, in that order; junction bases with no gene match: 5. This CDR3 reads CASSPRTGSNYGYTF. The CDR3 DNA follows: TGTGCCAGCAGTCCCAGGACAGGGTCTAACTATGGCTACACCTTC.

The chain couples TRBV18 to TRBJ2-2, with TRBD1 identical over 11 bases. CDR1 is KGHSH, CDR2 LQKENI, per germline. Unmatched junction bases numbered 9, after V lost 6 bases and J lost 6 bases. The CDR3 sequence is 16 residues long. This CDR3 is CASSRWTGGAAGELFF. DNA for the CDR3: TGTGCCAGCTCGCGCTGGACAGGGGGCGCGGCCGGGGAGCTGTTTTTT. Looking up the rest from reference TRBV18 and TRBJ2-2 gives the full variable domain: NAGVMQNPRHLVRRRGQEARLRCSPMKGHSHVYWYRQLPEEGLKFMVYLQKENIIDESGMPKERFSAEFPKEGPSILRIQQVVRGDSAAYFCASSRWTGGAAGELFFGEGSRLTVL.

The count of this clone is one. This chain links TRBV24-1 with TRBJ2-1, with 11 bases aligning to TRBD2. The CDR3 contains 20 residues. Germline V CDR1 and CDR2: KGHDR, SFDVKD. V trimming: 4 bases; J trimming: 0 bases; junction bases outside the gene matches: 13. CDR3 sequence (DNA): TGTGCCACCAGTGACCCTACTAGCGGGGGCGACAGTAGCTCCTACAATGAGCAGTTCTTC. Amino acids: CATSDPTSGGDSSSYNEQFF.

This sequence joins TRBV2 and TRBJ1-6, with 10 bases identical to TRBD1. Germline loops: CDR1 SNHLY, CDR2 FYNNEI. The J segment lost 15 bases and the V segment lost 4 bases, leaving 6 bases of the junction unmatched. This CDR3 comprises 13 residues. CDR3 in DNA: TGTGCCAGCAGTGCATCCGGGACAGGGGTCCTCCACTTT. It yields the protein CASSASGTGVLHF.

This chain connects TRBV7-8 to TRBJ1-1; 7 bases are shared with TRBD1. J gave up 4 bases and V 5 bases, and 4 bases lay outside the gene matches. Germline CDR1 reads SGHVS; CDR2 reads FQNEAQ. The CDR3 length is 13 residues. CDR3 sequence reads: CASSPDRATEAFF. CDR3 in DNA: TGTGCCAGCAGCCCCGACAGGGCCACTGAAGCTTTCTTT.

The chain links TRBV6-2 or TRBV6-3 to TRBJ1-1; tentatively, D is TRBD1 (5 bases). The V end was cut by 6 bases, the J end by 7 bases, with 15 bases between. The CDR3 sequence is 13 residues long. Germline V CDR1 and CDR2: MNHEY, SVGEGT. DNA for the CDR3: TGTGCCAGCAGCCCCGAGTGGGGCCATGAAGCTTTCTTT. Translating gives CASSPEWGHEAFF.

J is TRBJ1-2 and V is TRBV6-1, with TRBD1 as a possible D gene (5 bases). Germline V CDR1 and CDR2: MNHNS, SASEGT. V lost 1 base, J lost 1 base, and 10 bases lay in between. The CDR3 is 15 amino acids. CDR3 residues: CASSEVWGLNYGYTF. The CDR3 nucleotides read TGTGCCAGCAGTGAAGTATGGGGACTTAACTATGGCTACACCTTC.

This clone appeared a few times. The chain employs TRBV27 and TRBJ2-7; D is perhaps TRBD1 (6 bases). The CDR3 length is 12 residues. Germline CDR1 MNHEY, CDR2 SMNVEV (reference sequence). The CDR3 loop reads CASSPEPGHPHV. CDR3 DNA: TGTGCCAGCAGTCCTGAGCCGGGACATCCGCACGTC.

The count of this clone is one. The chain carries TRBV12-3 or TRBV12-4 and TRBJ1-1; 8 bases align to TRBD1. The CDR3 sequence is 13 residues long. V was pared by 5 bases and J by 11 bases, with 10 bases of the junction left unmatched. This CDR3 is CASSRGQGGVAFF. CDR3 DNA sequence: TGTGCCAGCAGTCGCGGACAGGGAGGGGTCGCTTTCTTT.

The chain recombines TRBV3-1 (or the pseudogene TRBV3-2) with TRBJ2-5; D assignment may be TRBD1 or TRBD2 (5 bases each). The V and J ends lost 2 bases and 6 bases respectively, with 13 bases between them. The CDR3 has 14 residues. The germline CDR1 and CDR2 sequences are LGHDT and YNNKEL (reference sequence). CDR3 protein: CASSQSDSGQTQYF. Here the CDR3 DNA reads TGTGCCAGCAGCCAATCAGACAGCGGACAGACCCAGTACTTC.

The CDR3 is CASSLRQNTEAFF. The CDR3 nucleotides are TGTGCCAGCAGCTTAAGACAGAACACTGAAGCTTTCTTT. This rearrangement joins TRBV7-3 to TRBJ1-1; D call uncertain. Trimming left V 1 base short and J 1 base short, with 4 bases between. This CDR3 is 13 amino acids long. From germline, CDR1 is SGHTA and CDR2 FQGTGA.

The chain combines TRBV4-1 with TRBJ1-2; D remains ambiguous. Trimming pared 1 base from V and 0 bases from J, leaving 9 bases between. In germline, CDR1 is MGHRA, CDR2 YSYEKL. This CDR3 is 15 amino acids long. The CDR3 DNA follows: TGCGCCAGCAGCCAAGGGGCCCAATCTAACTATGGCTACACCTTC. It codes for CASSQGAQSNYGYTF.

This clone has more than one count but fewer than ten. The gene calls are TRBV10-1 and TRBJ2-7; D is undetermined. Germline values: CDR1 WNHNN, CDR2 SYGVQD (reference sequence). V was trimmed by 0 bases and J by 7 bases, leaving 7 bases between them. The CDR3 covers 12 residues. The CDR3 is CASSESGGEQYV. DNA for the CDR3: TGCGCCAGCAGTGAGTCTGGTGGGGAGCAGTACGTC.

V is TRBV18 and J is TRBJ1-4; D gene unclear. Deletions cut 1 base from V and 2 bases from J, with 5 bases between. Germline V lookup: CDR1 KGHSH, CDR2 LQKENI. CDR3 length: 14 amino acids. CDR3 DNA: TGTGCCAGCTCACCACAGCAGACTAATGAAAAACTGTTTTTT. Translated: CASSPQQTNEKLFF.

The chain links TRBV29-1 to TRBJ2-3, with a weak D call TRBD1 (5 bases). CDR1 and CDR2 from the germline V gene are SQVTM and ANQGSEA. With 3 bases removed from V and 2 bases from J, the gap between germline ends came to 9 bases. The CDR3 is made up of 13 amino acids. CDR3 in DNA: TGCAGCGTTGATGCAGGGTACACAGATACGCAGTATTTT. The encoded protein is CSVDAGYTDTQYF.

This clone was seen a handful of times. The V gene is TRBV6-4, the J gene TRBJ2-7, with TRBD2 matching over 7 bases. CDR1 MRHNA and CDR2 SNTAGT come from the germline V gene. V lost 0 bases, J lost 4 bases, and 9 bases stayed unmatched. There are 16 residues in the CDR3. The chain's CDR3 is CASSDSTQRDLYEQYV. In DNA, the CDR3 is TGTGCCAGCAGTGACTCGACGCAGCGGGACTTATACGAGCAGTACGTC.

V usage is TRBV10-1 and J usage is TRBJ1-6; weak D call: TRBD1 (6 bases). Trimming cost V 4 bases and J 9 bases, with 10 bases left between them. Per the germline V gene, CDR1 is WNHNN and CDR2 is SYGVQD (reference sequence). The CDR3 spans 13 residues. DNA for the CDR3: TGCGCCAGCAGTGCGGACAGAGCTTCACCCCTCCACTTT. Amino acid sequence: CASSADRASPLHF.

The chain combines TRBV5-1 with TRBJ2-1, with 13 positions matching TRBD2. This CDR3 spans 15 amino acids. Trimming took 4 bases from V and 5 from J; bases not matched to a gene: 3. Germline CDR1 is SGHRS and CDR2 is YFSETQ. CDR3 sequence: CASSVTSGGHNEQFF. The CDR3 DNA reads TGCGCCAGCAGCGTGACTAGCGGGGGGCACAATGAGCAGTTCTTC.

In its sample, this clone was seen a few times. The rearrangement joins TRBV12-3 or TRBV12-4 to TRBJ1-2; no reliable D call. Between the trimmed V and J ends, which lost 5 bases and 2 bases, there was a span of 6 bases. The CDR3 has 12 amino acids. CDR3 DNA sequence: TGTGCCAGCAGTGCTGAAAACTATGGCTACACCTTC. This gives the protein CASSAENYGYTF.